A selection of T cell receptor beta chains follows, all from one sample in a study of brain T cells in children with intractable seizures. This table comes from immunoSEQ multiplex PCR, and its TCRdb copy is limited to in-frame clones, with some not included. The sample lists 110,000 or so clones, approximately 94% seen once, with under 4.5% in the top ten. Sequences were derived from peripheral blood, sampled at surgery. These receptors all come from a boy in the first two years of life with hemimegalencephaly and intractable seizures. Each CDR3 is given with its conserved first and last residue. D genes are given only for firm matches.

TRBV28	TRBJ2-1	NA	TGTGCCAGCAGTTTATGGCCCACGGGGAATGAGCAGTTCTTC	CASSLWPTGNEQFF
TRBV5-8	TRBJ2-2	TRBD1	TGTGCCAGCAGCTGGATGGGGACAGGGGGCACCGGGGAGCTGTTTTTT	CASSWMGTGGTGELFF
TRBV28	TRBJ2-2	NA	TGTGCCAGCAGTAGAGGGGCGGCCGGGGAGCTGTTTTTT	CASSRGAAGELFF
TRBV29-1	TRBJ2-7	NA	TGCAGCGTGGATCTGGGCCCCTACGAGCAGTACTTC	CSVDLGPYEQYF
TRBV5-5	TRBJ1-3	NA	TGTGCCAGCCCAACTCTGGGGGGCTCTGGAAACACCATATATTTT	CASPTLGGSGNTIYF
TRBV11-2	TRBJ2-1	TRBD2	TGTGCCAGCAGCTTGGTTAGAGCGGGAGGGACCAATGAGCAGTTCTTC	CASSLVRAGGTNEQFF
TRBV3-1/TRBV3-2	TRBJ2-2	TRBD1	TGTGCCAGCAGCCCTCGACGACAGGGGACCGGGGAGCTGTTTTTT	CASSPRRQGTGELFF
TRBV19	TRBJ1-1	NA	TGTGCCAGTAGTCCCCGGCCCTCCGGGGCCCGCCCTGAAGCTTTCTTT	CASSPRPSGARPEAFF
TRBV7-9	TRBJ1-1	NA	TGTGCCAGCAGCTTAATGACTGGCCACGACACTGAAGCTTTCTTT	CASSLMTGHDTEAFF
TRBV29-1	TRBJ2-1	NA	TGCAGCGTTGTAGGGGGGAGGGACGAGCAGTTCTTC	CSVVGGRDEQFF
TRBV7-9	TRBJ2-1	TRBD1	TGTGCCAGCAGCCTAGGGGGGACAGGGGAGGAGCAGTTCTTC	CASSLGGTGEEQFF
TRBV6-5	TRBJ2-4	NA	TGTGCCAGCAGTTCAGGGGTTGGGGGCAAAAACATTCAGTACTTC	CASSSGVGGKNIQYF
TRBV6-1	TRBJ1-5	NA	TGTGCCAGCAGTGAATCCGAATATAGCAATCAGCCCCAGCATTTT	CASSESEYSNQPQHF
TRBV11-1	TRBJ2-2	TRBD2	TGTGCCAGCAGCCGGACTAGCGGGAACACCGGGGAGCTGTTTTTT	CASSRTSGNTGELFF
TRBV5-4	TRBJ2-3	TRBD1	TGTGCCAGCAGCTTGTTTCGGCCCGGGACAGGGACAGATACGCAGTATTTT	CASSLFRPGTGTDTQYF
TRBV6-5	TRBJ2-1	NA	TGTGCCAGCAGTAGGGGCCATGAGCAGTTCTTC	CASSRGHEQFF
TRBV28	TRBJ1-1	TRBD1	TGTGCCTTCACAGGGGGCACTGAAGCTTTCTTT	CAFTGGTEAFF
TRBV6-6	TRBJ2-1	TRBD2	TGTGCCAGCAGCCTAGCGGAATCCTACAATGAGCAGTTCTTC	CASSLAESYNEQFF
TRBV9	TRBJ2-5	TRBD1	TGTGCCAGCAGCACCGGGACAGGGCCCTGGACCCAGTACTTC	CASSTGTGPWTQYF